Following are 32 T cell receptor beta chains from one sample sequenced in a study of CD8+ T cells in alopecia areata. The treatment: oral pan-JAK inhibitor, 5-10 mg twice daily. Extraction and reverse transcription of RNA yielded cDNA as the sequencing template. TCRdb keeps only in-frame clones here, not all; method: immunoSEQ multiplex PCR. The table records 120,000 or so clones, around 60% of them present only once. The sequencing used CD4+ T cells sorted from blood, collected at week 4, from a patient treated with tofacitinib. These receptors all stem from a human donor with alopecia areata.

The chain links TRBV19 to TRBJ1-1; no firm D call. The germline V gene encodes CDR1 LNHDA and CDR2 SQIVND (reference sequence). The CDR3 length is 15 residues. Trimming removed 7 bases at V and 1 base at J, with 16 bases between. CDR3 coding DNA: TGTGCCAGTACCCGTCTCGGCAGAGGGAACACTGAAGCTTTCTTT. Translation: CASTRLGRGNTEAFF.

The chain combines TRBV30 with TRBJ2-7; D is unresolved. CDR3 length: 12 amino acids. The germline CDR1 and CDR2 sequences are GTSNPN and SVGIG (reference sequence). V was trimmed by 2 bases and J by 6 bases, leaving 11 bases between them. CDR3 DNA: TGTGCCTGGAGTATGCCGGTCGGCGAGCAGTACTTC. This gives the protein CAWSMPVGEQYF.

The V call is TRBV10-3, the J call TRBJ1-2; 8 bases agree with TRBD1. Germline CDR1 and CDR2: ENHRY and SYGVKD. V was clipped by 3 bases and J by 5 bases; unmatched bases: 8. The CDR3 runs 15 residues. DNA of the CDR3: TGTGCCATCAGTGACAGGGGGCCTCACTATTATGGCTACACCTTC. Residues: CAISDRGPHYYGYTF.

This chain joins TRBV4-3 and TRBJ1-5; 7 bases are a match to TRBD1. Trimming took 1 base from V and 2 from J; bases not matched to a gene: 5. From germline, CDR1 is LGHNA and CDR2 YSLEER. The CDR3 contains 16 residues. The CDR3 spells CASSQGAGQGNQPQHF. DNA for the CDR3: TGCGCCAGCAGCCAAGGGGCAGGACAGGGCAATCAGCCCCAGCATTTT.

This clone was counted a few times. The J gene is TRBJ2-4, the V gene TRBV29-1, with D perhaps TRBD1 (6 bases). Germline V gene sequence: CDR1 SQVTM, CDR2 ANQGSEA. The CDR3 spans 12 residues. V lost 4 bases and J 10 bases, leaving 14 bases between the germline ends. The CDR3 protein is CSVGAAQGIQYF. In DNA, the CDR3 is TGCAGCGTTGGGGCAGCCCAGGGGATTCAGTACTTC.

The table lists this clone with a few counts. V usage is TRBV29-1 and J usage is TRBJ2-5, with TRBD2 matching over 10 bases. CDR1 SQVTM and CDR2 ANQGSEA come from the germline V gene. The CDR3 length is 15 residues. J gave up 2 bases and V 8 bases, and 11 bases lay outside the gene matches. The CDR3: CSLRKGTSVQETQYF. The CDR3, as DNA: TGCAGCTTAAGAAAGGGGACTAGCGTTCAAGAGACCCAGTACTTC.

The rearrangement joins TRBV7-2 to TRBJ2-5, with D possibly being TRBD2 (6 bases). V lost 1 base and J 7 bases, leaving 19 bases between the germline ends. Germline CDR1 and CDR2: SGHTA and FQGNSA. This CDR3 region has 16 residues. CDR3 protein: CASSLEPGLSMRTQYF. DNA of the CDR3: TGTGCCAGCAGCTTAGAACCGGGACTGTCGATGAGGACCCAGTACTTC.

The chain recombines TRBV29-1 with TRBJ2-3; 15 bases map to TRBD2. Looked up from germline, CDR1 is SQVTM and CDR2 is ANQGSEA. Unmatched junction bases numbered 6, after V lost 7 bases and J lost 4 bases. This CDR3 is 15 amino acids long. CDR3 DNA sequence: TGCAGCGCACCTCGGACTAGCGGGAGGGCAGATACGCAGTATTTT. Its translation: CSAPRTSGRADTQYF.

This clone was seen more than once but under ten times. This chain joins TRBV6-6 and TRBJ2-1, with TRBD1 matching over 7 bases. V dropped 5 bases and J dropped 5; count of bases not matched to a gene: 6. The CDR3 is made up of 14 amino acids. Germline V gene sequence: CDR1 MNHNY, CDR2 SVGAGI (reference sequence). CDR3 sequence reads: CASSDDRVHNEQFF. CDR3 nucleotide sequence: TGTGCCAGCAGTGACGACAGGGTCCACAATGAGCAGTTCTTC.

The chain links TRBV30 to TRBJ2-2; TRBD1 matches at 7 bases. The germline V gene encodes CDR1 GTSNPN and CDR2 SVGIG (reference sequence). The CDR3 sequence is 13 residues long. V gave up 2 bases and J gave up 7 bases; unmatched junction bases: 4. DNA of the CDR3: TGTGCCTGGAGTACCGACAGGGTCGGGGAGCTGTTTTTT. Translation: CAWSTDRVGELFF.

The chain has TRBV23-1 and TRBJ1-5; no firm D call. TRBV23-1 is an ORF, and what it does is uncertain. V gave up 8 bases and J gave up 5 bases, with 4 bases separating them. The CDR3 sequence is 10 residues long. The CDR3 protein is CASLYQPQHF. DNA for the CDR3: TGCGCCAGCCTCTATCAGCCCCAGCATTTT.

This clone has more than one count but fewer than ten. The DNA for the CDR3 is TGCGCCAGCAGTCCTAACTCACCCCCAGTTGGGGAGCAGTACTTC. This gives the protein CASSPNSPPVGEQYF. The chain employs TRBV5-1 and TRBJ2-7; no clear D gene. CDR1 and CDR2 (germline): SGHRS, YFSETQ. The V end was cut by 5 bases, the J end by 7 bases, with 22 bases between. The CDR3 totals 15 residues.

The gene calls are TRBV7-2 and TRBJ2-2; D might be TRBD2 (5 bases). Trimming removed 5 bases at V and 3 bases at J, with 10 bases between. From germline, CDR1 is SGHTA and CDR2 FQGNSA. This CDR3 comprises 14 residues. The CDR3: CASSRLYDTGELFF. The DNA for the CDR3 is TGTGCCAGCAGCCGACTATACGACACCGGGGAGCTGTTTTTT.

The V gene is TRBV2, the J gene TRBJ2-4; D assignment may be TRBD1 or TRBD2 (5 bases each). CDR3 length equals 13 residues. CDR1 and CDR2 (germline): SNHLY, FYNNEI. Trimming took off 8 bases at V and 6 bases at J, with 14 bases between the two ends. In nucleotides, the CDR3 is TGTGCCAGCGATGGACAAGAGGGAAACATTCAGTACTTC. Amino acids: CASDGQEGNIQYF.

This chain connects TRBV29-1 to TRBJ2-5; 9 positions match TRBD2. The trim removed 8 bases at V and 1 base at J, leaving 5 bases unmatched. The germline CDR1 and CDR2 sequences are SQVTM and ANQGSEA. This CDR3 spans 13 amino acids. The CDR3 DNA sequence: TGCAGCACCGCTAGCGGGGCCCAAGAGACCCAGTACTTC. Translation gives CSTASGAQETQYF.

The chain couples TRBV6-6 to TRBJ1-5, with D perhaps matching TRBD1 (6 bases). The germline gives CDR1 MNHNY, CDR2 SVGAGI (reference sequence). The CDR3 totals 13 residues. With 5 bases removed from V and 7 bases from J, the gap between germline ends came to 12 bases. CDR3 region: CASSPQGGQPQHF. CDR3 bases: TGTGCCAGCAGTCCTCAAGGGGGACAGCCCCAGCATTTT.

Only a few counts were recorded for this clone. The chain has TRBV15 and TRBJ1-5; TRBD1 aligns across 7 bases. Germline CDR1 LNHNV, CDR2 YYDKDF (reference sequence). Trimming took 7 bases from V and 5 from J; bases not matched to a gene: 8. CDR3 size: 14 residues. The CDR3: CATTADRVYQPQHF. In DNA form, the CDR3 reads TGTGCCACCACCGCAGACAGGGTGTATCAGCCCCAGCATTTT. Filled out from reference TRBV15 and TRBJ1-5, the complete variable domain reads DAMVIQNPRYQVTQFGKPVTLSCSQTLNHNVMYWYQQKSSQAPKLLFHYYDKDFNNEADTPDNFQSRRPNTSFCFLDIRSPGLGDTAMYLCATTADRVYQPQHFGDGTRLSIL.

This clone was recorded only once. CDR3 in amino acids: CASSQESQGKGIQYF. The CDR3 nucleotides read TGCGCCAGCAGCCAAGAGTCACAGGGGAAGGGCATTCAGTACTTC. The chain is built from TRBV4-3 and TRBJ2-4, with 7 bases lining up with TRBD1. CDR3 length equals 15 residues. Trimming took 0 bases from V and 9 from J; bases not matched to a gene: 8. Germline loops: CDR1 LGHNA, CDR2 YSLEER.

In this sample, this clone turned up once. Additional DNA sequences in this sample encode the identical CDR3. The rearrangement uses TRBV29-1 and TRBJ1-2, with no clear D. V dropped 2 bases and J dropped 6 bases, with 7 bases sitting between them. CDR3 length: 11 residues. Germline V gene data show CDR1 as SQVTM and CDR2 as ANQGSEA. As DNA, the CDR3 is TGCAGCGTTGAACAAGGAGATGGCTACACCTTC. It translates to CSVEQGDGYTF.

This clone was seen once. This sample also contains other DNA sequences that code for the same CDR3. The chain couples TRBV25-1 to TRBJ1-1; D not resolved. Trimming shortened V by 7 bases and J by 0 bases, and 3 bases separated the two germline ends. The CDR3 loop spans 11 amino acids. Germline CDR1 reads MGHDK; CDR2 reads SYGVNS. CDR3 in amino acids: CASTLNTEAFF. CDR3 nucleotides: TGTGCCAGCACCCTGAACACTGAAGCTTTCTTT.

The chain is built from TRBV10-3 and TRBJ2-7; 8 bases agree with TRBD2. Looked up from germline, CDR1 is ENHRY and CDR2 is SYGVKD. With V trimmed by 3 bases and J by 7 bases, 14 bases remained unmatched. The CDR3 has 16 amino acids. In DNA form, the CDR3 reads TGTGCCATCAGTGAAGAGTTGGCGGGGGGCTCGGGAGAGCAGTACTTC. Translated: CAISEELAGGSGEQYF.

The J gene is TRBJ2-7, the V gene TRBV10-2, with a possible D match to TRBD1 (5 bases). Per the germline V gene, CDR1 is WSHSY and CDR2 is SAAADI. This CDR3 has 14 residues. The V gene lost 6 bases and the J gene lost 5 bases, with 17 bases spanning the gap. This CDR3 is CASRDRPGFDEQYF. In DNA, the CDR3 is TGCGCCAGCAGGGATCGCCCAGGGTTCGACGAGCAGTACTTC.

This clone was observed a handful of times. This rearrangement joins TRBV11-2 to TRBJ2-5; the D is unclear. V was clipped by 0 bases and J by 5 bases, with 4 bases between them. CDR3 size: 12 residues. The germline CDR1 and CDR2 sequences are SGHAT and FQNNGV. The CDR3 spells CASSLDRETQYF. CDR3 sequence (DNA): TGTGCCAGCAGCTTAGATCGCGAGACCCAGTACTTC.

CDR3 residues: CASSPGFSYNEQFF. CDR3 coding DNA: TGTGCCAGCAGCCCTGGATTTTCTTACAATGAGCAGTTCTTC. The V gene is TRBV13, the J gene TRBJ2-1; D gene uncertain. The V gene's germline CDR1 is PRHDT and CDR2 FYEKMQ (reference sequence). Trimming removed 5 bases from V and 4 bases from J, with 12 bases in between. This CDR3 has 14 residues.

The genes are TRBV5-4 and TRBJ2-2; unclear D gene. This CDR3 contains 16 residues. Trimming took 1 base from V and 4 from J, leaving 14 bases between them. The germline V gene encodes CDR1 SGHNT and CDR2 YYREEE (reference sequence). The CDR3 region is CASSLYSNVRTGELFF. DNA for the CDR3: TGTGCCAGCAGCTTGTACAGTAACGTTCGCACCGGGGAGCTGTTTTTT.

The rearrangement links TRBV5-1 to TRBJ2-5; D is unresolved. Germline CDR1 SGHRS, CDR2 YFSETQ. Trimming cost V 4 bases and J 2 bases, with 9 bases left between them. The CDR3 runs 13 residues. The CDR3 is CASSVRVQETQYF. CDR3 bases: TGCGCCAGCAGCGTACGGGTTCAAGAGACCCAGTACTTC.

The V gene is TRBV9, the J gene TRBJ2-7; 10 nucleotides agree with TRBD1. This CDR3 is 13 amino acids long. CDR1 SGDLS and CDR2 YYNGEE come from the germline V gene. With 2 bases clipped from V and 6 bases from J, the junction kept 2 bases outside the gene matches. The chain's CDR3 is CASSVGQGGEQYF. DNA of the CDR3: TGTGCCAGCAGCGTCGGACAGGGGGGCGAGCAGTACTTC.

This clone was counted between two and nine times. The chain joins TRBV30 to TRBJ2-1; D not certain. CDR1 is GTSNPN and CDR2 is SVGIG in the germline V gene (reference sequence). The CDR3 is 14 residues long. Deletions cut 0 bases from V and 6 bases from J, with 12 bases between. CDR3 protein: CAWSVQSRSNEQFF. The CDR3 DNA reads TGTGCCTGGAGTGTACAAAGTAGATCCAATGAGCAGTTCTTC.

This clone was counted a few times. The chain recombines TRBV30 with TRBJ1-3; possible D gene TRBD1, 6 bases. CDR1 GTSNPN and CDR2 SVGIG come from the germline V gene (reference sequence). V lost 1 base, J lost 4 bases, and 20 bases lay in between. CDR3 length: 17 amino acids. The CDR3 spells CAWSGNIFQGPGNTIYF. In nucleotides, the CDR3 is TGTGCCTGGAGTGGCAATATATTTCAGGGGCCCGGAAACACCATATATTTT.

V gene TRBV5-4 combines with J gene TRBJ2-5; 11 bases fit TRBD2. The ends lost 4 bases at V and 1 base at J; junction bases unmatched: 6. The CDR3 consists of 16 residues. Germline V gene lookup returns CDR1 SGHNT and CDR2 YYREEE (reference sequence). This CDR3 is CASSPTSGDTQETQYF. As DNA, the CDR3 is TGTGCCAGCAGCCCGACTAGCGGGGACACCCAAGAGACCCAGTACTTC. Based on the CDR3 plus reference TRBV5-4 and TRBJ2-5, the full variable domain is ETGVTQSPTHLIKTRGQQVTLRCSSQSGHNTVSWYQQALGQGPQFIFQYYREEENGRGNFPPRFSGLQFPNYSSELNVNALELDDSALYLCASSPTSGDTQETQYFGPGTRLLVL.

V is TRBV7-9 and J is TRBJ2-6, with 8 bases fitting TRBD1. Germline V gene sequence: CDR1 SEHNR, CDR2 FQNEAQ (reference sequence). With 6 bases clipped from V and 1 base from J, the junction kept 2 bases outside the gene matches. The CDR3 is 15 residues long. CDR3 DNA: TGTGCCAGCAGAAGACAGGGGTCTGGGGCCAACGTCCTGACTTTC. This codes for CASRRQGSGANVLTF.

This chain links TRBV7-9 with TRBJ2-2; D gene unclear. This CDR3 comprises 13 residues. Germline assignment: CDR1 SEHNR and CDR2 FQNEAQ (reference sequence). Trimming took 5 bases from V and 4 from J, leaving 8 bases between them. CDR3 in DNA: TGTGCCAGCAGCCTCAAAAGCACCGGGGAGCTGTTTTTT. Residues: CASSLKSTGELFF.